This is a list of T cell receptor beta chains from one sample in a study of post-analysis software for immune sequencing data. From the PCR reads, TCRdb called clonotypes with MiXCR, one entry per CDR3 protein. The table includes fewer than 850,000 distinct CDR3 sequences, around 45% detected once. Sequencing was carried out using blood. The receptors were gathered from a girl aged 5-17 years with multiple sclerosis. Both conserved end residues are part of each CDR3. The order of the fields is V gene, clone size, J gene, D gene, CDR3 DNA, CDR3 protein. The D gene is left open where the match is weak. Clone size is not always given. Where it is, it says once, few, many or a class for expanded clones.

v_gene: TRBV29-1
abundance: NA
j_gene: TRBJ1-4
d_gene: TRBD1
CDR3nt: TGCAGCGTCGCTGACAGGGGAAAACTGTTTTTT
CDR3aa: CSVADRGKLFF

v_gene: TRBV29-1
abundance: few
j_gene: TRBJ2-3
d_gene: TRBD2
CDR3nt: TGCAGCGTTGAAGTGCTAGCGGGAGGGCCAGATACGCAGTATTTT
CDR3aa: CSVEVLAGGPDTQYF

v_gene: TRBV5-1
abundance: NA
j_gene: TRBJ2-7
d_gene: NA
CDR3nt: TGCGCCAGCACAGGAGAGGGGACCTTAAACGCCGAGCAGTACTTC
CDR3aa: CASTGEGTLNAEQYF

v_gene: TRBV11-2
abundance: NA
j_gene: TRBJ2-7
d_gene: TRBD2
CDR3nt: TGTGCCAGCAGCTTCCGGCTAGCGGGAGAATACGGCGAGCAGTACTTC
CDR3aa: CASSFRLAGEYGEQYF

v_gene: TRBV29-1
abundance: NA
j_gene: TRBJ2-3
d_gene: NA
CDR3nt: TGCAGCGTTGAGAGGACCCTCGGTACGCAGTATTTT
CDR3aa: CSVERTLGTQYF

v_gene: TRBV7-6
abundance: few
j_gene: TRBJ2-7
d_gene: NA
CDR3nt: TGTGCCAGCAGCCCCCGGACCTCCTACGAGCAGTACTTC
CDR3aa: CASSPRTSYEQYF

v_gene: TRBV7-8
abundance: NA
j_gene: TRBJ1-2
d_gene: TRBD1
CDR3nt: TGTGCCAGCAGCCTTTACGGGACAGCGTATGGCTACACCTTC
CDR3aa: CASSLYGTAYGYTF

v_gene: TRBV12-3/TRBV12-4
abundance: NA
j_gene: TRBJ2-7
d_gene: TRBD2
CDR3nt: TGTGCCAGCAGTTTTCCGGCTAGCGGGAAGAACGAGCAGTACTTC
CDR3aa: CASSFPASGKNEQYF

v_gene: TRBV20-1
abundance: NA
j_gene: TRBJ2-7
d_gene: TRBD2
CDR3nt: TGCAGTGCTAGACCAGACCTCGGGACTAGCGGGATCTACGAGCAGTACTTC
CDR3aa: CSARPDLGTSGIYEQYF

v_gene: TRBV27
abundance: NA
j_gene: TRBJ2-7
d_gene: TRBD2
CDR3nt: TGTGCCAGCAGACCGCCCACAGCGGGAGGGCCCTACGAGCAGTACTTC
CDR3aa: CASRPPTAGGPYEQYF

v_gene: TRBV15
abundance: NA
j_gene: TRBJ2-3
d_gene: TRBD2
CDR3nt: TGTGCCACCAGCAGAGTAACAGGGTGTCTAGCGGGAACAGATACGCAGTATTTT
CDR3aa: CATSRVTGCLAGTDTQYF

v_gene: TRBV29-1
abundance: few
j_gene: TRBJ2-7
d_gene: TRBD1
CDR3nt: TGCAGCACACAAATCGGACAGGGCCACGAGCAGTACTTC
CDR3aa: CSTQIGQGHEQYF

v_gene: TRBV3-1
abundance: few
j_gene: TRBJ1-2
d_gene: TRBD1
CDR3nt: TGTGCCAGCAGCCAAGCGGGGACAGTCTCTATCTATGGCTACACCTTC
CDR3aa: CASSQAGTVSIYGYTF

v_gene: TRBV27
abundance: NA
j_gene: TRBJ1-4
d_gene: NA
CDR3nt: TGTGCCAGCAGTTTATATCGGGATTCTAATGAAAAACTGTTTTTT
CDR3aa: CASSLYRDSNEKLFF

v_gene: TRBV4-3
abundance: few
j_gene: TRBJ1-1
d_gene: NA
CDR3nt: TGCGCCAGCAGCCAAGATTGGATGATGGGGGTTAGAGCTTTCTTT
CDR3aa: CASSQDWMMGVRAFF

v_gene: TRBV12-3/TRBV12-4
abundance: few
j_gene: TRBJ1-2
d_gene: TRBD1
CDR3nt: TGTGCCAGCAGGGATGGGACAGCTAACTATGGCTACACCTTC
CDR3aa: CASRDGTANYGYTF

v_gene: TRBV11-3
abundance: few
j_gene: TRBJ2-2
d_gene: NA
CDR3nt: TGTGCCAGCAGCCCGGGGGCCGCCGGGGAGCTGTTTTTT
CDR3aa: CASSPGAAGELFF

v_gene: TRBV7-9
abundance: NA
j_gene: TRBJ1-2
d_gene: NA
CDR3nt: TGTGCCAGCAGTCCCGGTGCCGTCACCTTC
CDR3aa: CASSPGAVTF

v_gene: TRBV2
abundance: NA
j_gene: TRBJ2-1
d_gene: NA
CDR3nt: TGTGCCAGCCTACCGGGGTCCTACAATGAGCAGTTCTTC
CDR3aa: CASLPGSYNEQFF

v_gene: TRBV24-1
abundance: NA
j_gene: TRBJ2-5
d_gene: TRBD1
CDR3nt: TGTGCCACCAGTGATTTGGACAGGGTAGGACAAGAGACCCAGTATTTC
CDR3aa: CATSDLDRVGQETQYF

v_gene: TRBV13
abundance: NA
j_gene: TRBJ2-7
d_gene: TRBD1
CDR3nt: TGTGCCAGCAGGGAGACGGGACAGGGGCATCACGAGCAGTACTTC
CDR3aa: CASRETGQGHHEQYF

v_gene: TRBV27
abundance: few
j_gene: TRBJ2-5
d_gene: NA
CDR3nt: TGTGCCAGCAGTGTACAGGGCTTCCAAGAGACCCAGTACTTC
CDR3aa: CASSVQGFQETQYF

v_gene: TRBV12-3/TRBV12-4
abundance: few
j_gene: TRBJ2-1
d_gene: NA
CDR3nt: TGTGCCAGCAGTTTAGCAGAGGGATGGGGAAATGAGCAGTTCTTC
CDR3aa: CASSLAEGWGNEQFF

v_gene: TRBV28
abundance: NA
j_gene: TRBJ2-2
d_gene: NA
CDR3nt: TGTGCCAGCATGGGCACGCGGGCCACCGGGGAGCTGTTTTTT
CDR3aa: CASMGTRATGELFF

v_gene: TRBV7-2
abundance: NA
j_gene: TRBJ1-1
d_gene: NA
CDR3nt: TGTGCCAGCAGCTACGACTGGGGGACTGAAGCTTTCTTT
CDR3aa: CASSYDWGTEAFF

v_gene: TRBV3-1
abundance: NA
j_gene: TRBJ2-7
d_gene: TRBD1
CDR3nt: TGTGCCAGCAGCCCCAACCCCGGACAGGGGGTAATCTACGAGCAGTACTTC
CDR3aa: CASSPNPGQGVIYEQYF

v_gene: TRBV6-1
abundance: NA
j_gene: TRBJ2-7
d_gene: TRBD2
CDR3nt: TGTGCCAGCAGTGAAGAGGGACTAGTAGTCGAGCAGTACTTC
CDR3aa: CASSEEGLVVEQYF